Here is one T cell receptor beta chain with its context. Its antigen is not yet known. There are no base qualities to consult, and no much larger clone falls within one base. This specimen comes from a study of blood T cell repertoires in COVID-19 (dated by TCRdb to about 2020). The study in broad terms: Samples from collaborators originated in the United States, Italy and Spain and spanned both the acute and convalescent phases of COVID-19. The repertoires were made available in a free public database intended to serve as a resource for research on the immune response to SARS-CoV-2. The dataset comprised deeply sampled blood TCRbeta repertoires from subjects exposed to, actively infected with, or recovered from COVID-19. The samples were drawn from the first 160 participants of the ongoing ImmuneRACE study and from over a thousand subjects provided by 6 global collaborators. The prospective study material was composed of cDNA or gDNA derived from T cells, B-cell-depleted T cells, or PBMCs. Where HLA class I and class II types were available, the types were taken from metadata supplied by the sample provider, not from assay-based typing. The sample metadata nearly always contained a de-identified subject ID, COVID-19 status, age in years and sex.

The CDR3 runs 16 amino acids, cysteine and phenylalanine included. The read is trimmed to its CDR3 DNA, 48 bases read in frame from base 1. Via the germline V gene, CDR1 is SGHVS and CDR2 FNYEAQ. Trimmed from V: 5 bases; trimmed from J: 6 bases; junction bases lacking a gene match: 9. Each collaborating institution followed its own protocols to collect whole blood in K2EDTA tubes. For TCRbeta analysis, collaborators shipped samples as frozen whole blood, isolated PBMCs, or DNA extracted from either of those sample types. Study-wide conclusions, independent of this receptor: Clinical and demographic metadata were provided uncurated, with the amount varying by source and participant.

The immunoSEQ Assay, a bias-controlled multiplex PCR, was used to amplify TCRbeta CDR3 regions from genomic DNA. In the source study's methods: Within the assay, amplification of reference gene primers was used to estimate how many nucleated cells each sample contained. To quantify the absolute abundance of each unique TCRbeta CDR3 rearrangement, sequence reads were collapsed and filtered. For each sample, productive Simpson clonality was calculated by taking the square root of Simpson's diversity index across productive rearrangements. In its TCRdb copy, this immuneACCESS table keeps in-frame sequences only and misses some clones. Where compared with another copy, unresolved V genes explain less than half of these, and the others have no known cause. From that table come the V and J calls and clone size; the DNA was used to work out D and trimming. This sample has 200,000 to 300,000 clones in its table, and 75% to 90% of those were observed once. The ten largest clones represent around 11% of the sample.

Source material: peripheral blood. This receptor was identified in a woman aged 55-75 years with active or convalescent COVID-19. The rearrangement joined TRBV7-6 to TRBJ1-6, with 8 bases in between that match TRBD1. In nucleotide form, the sequence is TGTGCCAGCAGCCCCGGACAGGGCGGGTCTAATTCACCCCTCCACTTT. This codes for CASSPGQGGSNSPLHF.